This TCR beta chain is from a study of cytomegalovirus exposure and HLA in healthy donors. Study findings and constraints: Rarity marked most TCR sequences, yet some public TCRs occurred in many donors. Investigators reported around 150 TCR beta chains as tied to cytomegalovirus. Subsequent analysis revealed that first-cohort TCR clusters tended to co-occur in the 120 or so validation repertoires.

While the first cohort had 600 to 750 subjects, the donors belonged to the separate validation cohort of roughly 130 subjects. This table comes from immunoSEQ multiplex PCR, and its TCRdb copy is limited to in-frame clones, with some not included. The sample lists roughly 50,000 clones; 89% were seen once. CDR1 is KGHSH, CDR2 LQKENI, per germline. The ends were cut back, 2 bases at V and 2 bases at J, with 8 bases in the middle. The CDR3 contains 14 residues. As concerns this clone: The antigen is undetermined.

The receptor was derived from a woman aged 18 to 35 in good health and CMV-seropositive. The rearrangement uses TRBV18 and TRBJ2-3; possible D gene TRBD1, 5 bases. Sample: PBMCs. The CDR3 bases are TGTGCCAGCTCACCAACAGGAGTCACAGATACGCAGTATTTT. Its protein is CASSPTGVTDTQYF.